Listed below are T cell receptor beta chains from one sample, sequenced in a study of blood T cell repertoires in COVID-19. Libraries were prepared by immunoSEQ multiplex PCR; TCRdb keeps only in-frame clonotypes and omits some of them. The repertoire holds about 130,000 clones, approximately 80% seen once, with 3% to 3.5% in the top ten. The sequenced sample consisted of peripheral blood. These receptor sequences come from a woman of 80 years or more with acute or convalescent COVID-19. Each CDR3 is given with its conserved first and last residue. D genes are given only for firm matches. Not all rows give a size; the values are once, few, many and, for expanded clones, a class.

D: TRBD1
J: TRBJ2-7
V: TRBV5-1
size: -
CDR3: CASSRGQGAYEQYF
DNA: TGCGCCAGCAGCCGGGGACAGGGGGCCTACGAGCAGTACTTC

D: TRBD1
J: TRBJ1-6
V: TRBV13
size: -
CDR3: CASRITGGNSPLHF
DNA: TGTGCCAGCAGGATTACAGGGGGAAATTCACCCCTCCACTTT

D: -
J: TRBJ2-1
V: TRBV15
size: once
CDR3: CATSRGSGLYNEQFF
DNA: TGTGCCACCAGCAGAGGAAGCGGATTATACAATGAGCAGTTCTTC

D: -
J: TRBJ1-1
V: TRBV5-1
size: -
CDR3: CASSSVPGMNTEAFF
DNA: TGCGCCAGCAGCTCCGTCCCAGGCATGAACACTGAAGCTTTCTTT

D: -
J: TRBJ2-5
V: TRBV18
size: -
CDR3: CASSPPSQGKETQYF
DNA: TGTGCCAGCTCACCACCGAGCCAGGGAAAAGAGACCCAGTACTTC

D: -
J: TRBJ1-4
V: TRBV19
size: -
CDR3: CASSISGENEKLFF
DNA: TGTGCCAGTAGTATCTCAGGGGAAAATGAAAAACTGTTTTTT

D: -
J: TRBJ2-3
V: TRBV7-3
size: -
CDR3: CASSLDFRNTQYF
DNA: TGTGCCAGCAGCTTAGACTTTCGCAATACGCAGTATTTT

D: TRBD2
J: TRBJ2-5
V: TRBV19
size: -
CDR3: CASSTPGRVGETQYF
DNA: TGTGCCAGTAGTACCCCAGGGAGGGTAGGGGAGACCCAGTACTTC

D: -
J: TRBJ1-6
V: TRBV5-6
size: -
CDR3: CASSLFGASSYNSPLHF
DNA: TGTGCCAGCAGCCTTTTTGGGGCAAGCTCCTATAATTCACCCCTCCACTTT

D: TRBD1
J: TRBJ1-1
V: TRBV5-1
size: few
CDR3: CASSGGQGISEAFF
DNA: TGCGCCAGCAGCGGCGGACAGGGGATTTCTGAAGCTTTCTTT

D: TRBD1
J: TRBJ1-2
V: TRBV6-5
size: -
CDR3: CASTRQGIYGYTF
DNA: TGTGCCAGCACTCGACAGGGTATCTATGGCTACACCTTC

D: -
J: TRBJ1-5
V: TRBV30
size: -
CDR3: CAWSVQTGNQPQHF
DNA: TGTGCCTGGAGTGTACAAACAGGCAATCAGCCCCAGCATTTT

D: TRBD1
J: TRBJ1-2
V: TRBV2
size: -
CDR3: CASSRGGQGERYTF
DNA: TGTGCCAGCAGTCGTGGGGGACAGGGGGAACGCTACACCTTC

D: -
J: TRBJ1-1
V: TRBV21-1
size: -
CDR3: CASSGTGGTEAFF
DNA: TGTGCCAGCAGCGGGACAGGGGGCACTGAAGCTTTCTTT

D: -
J: TRBJ1-3
V: TRBV5-1
size: -
CDR3: CASSFLGGPPGNTIYF
DNA: TGCGCCAGCAGCTTCTTGGGGGGACCACCTGGAAACACCATATATTTT